The 19 T cell receptor beta chains below were found in one sample sequenced in a study of blood T cell repertoires in COVID-19. Data came from immunoSEQ multiplex PCR; TCRdb stores just in-frame clones and leaves some out. The table has roughly 390,000 clones, roughly 85% seen once. The specimen sequenced was peripheral blood. These receptors were collected from a woman aged 18-29 years with acute or convalescent COVID-19.

The CDR3 loop is CASSITGTNTGELFF. CDR3 bases: TGTGCCAGTAGTATAACCGGGACTAACACCGGGGAGCTGTTTTTT. This sequence joins TRBV19 and TRBJ2-2; possibly TRBD2 for D (6 bases). This CDR3 contains 15 residues. Trimming pared 2 bases from V and 2 bases from J, leaving 9 bases between. CDR1 and CDR2 from the germline V gene are LNHDA and SQIVND (reference sequence).

The genes are TRBV19 and TRBJ1-2; weak D call: TRBD1 (6 bases). V was shortened by 3 bases and J by 4 bases, with 12 bases between the two germline ends. The germline gives CDR1 LNHDA, CDR2 SQIVND (reference sequence). The CDR3 loop spans 14 amino acids. For the CDR3, the DNA is TGTGCCAGTAGTATTTTTCGGGACACCTATGGCTACACCTTC. It specifies CASSIFRDTYGYTF.

The sample holds a few counts of this clone. This chain joins TRBV6-1 and TRBJ2-3; 8 nucleotides match TRBD2. Losses at the gene ends were 2 bases for V and 4 bases for J; bases not matched to a gene: 5. This CDR3 region has 15 residues. CDR1 is MNHNS, CDR2 SASEGT, per germline. CDR3 region: CASSESGSWADTQYF. The DNA of the CDR3 is TGTGCCAGCAGTGAAAGCGGGAGTTGGGCAGATACGCAGTATTTT.

V usage is TRBV19 and J usage is TRBJ1-5; 9 nucleotides line up with TRBD1. The ends lost 4 bases at V and 6 bases at J; junction bases unmatched: 10. This CDR3 is 16 amino acids long. Germline V gene lookup returns CDR1 LNHDA and CDR2 SQIVND (reference sequence). The CDR3 bases are TGTGCCAGTAGTACAAGCCGGGACAGGGTAGCTCAGCCCCAGCATTTT. Amino acids: CASSTSRDRVAQPQHF.

The chain joins TRBV7-3 to TRBJ2-1; D may be TRBD1 (6 bases). V was trimmed by 2 bases and J by 7 bases, leaving 15 bases between them. This CDR3 is built from 15 residues. CDR1 and CDR2 (germline): SGHTA, FQGTGA. The CDR3 reads CASSLFGGMDNEQFF. The CDR3 DNA reads as TGTGCCAGCAGCTTATTTGGGGGCATGGATAATGAGCAGTTCTTC.

V is TRBV10-3 and J is TRBJ1-5; TRBD1 agrees at 10 bases. Germline V gene sequence: CDR1 ENHRY, CDR2 SYGVKD. V lost 3 bases and J lost 7; bases outside the gene matches: 3. The CDR3 contains 14 residues. The CDR3 DNA is TGTGCCATCAGTGATAGGACAGGGGGGCAGCCCCAGCATTTT. It specifies CAISDRTGGQPQHF.

In this sample, this clone turned up once. This chain connects TRBV15 to TRBJ1-2; 12 bases match TRBD1. V trimming: 5 bases; J trimming: 4 bases; junction bases outside the gene matches: 5. This CDR3 has 15 residues. Germline values: CDR1 LNHNV, CDR2 YYDKDF (reference sequence). In DNA, the CDR3 is TGTGCCACCAGCGCCGGGACAGGGGGCGGCTATGGCTACACCTTC. Translation gives CATSAGTGGGYGYTF.

The rearrangement links TRBV12-3 or TRBV12-4 to TRBJ2-5, with TRBD1 matching 8 bases. The CDR3 is 13 amino acids. V was clipped by 6 bases and J by 7 bases; unmatched bases: 7. CDR3 coding DNA: TGTGCCAGCAGATACAGGGGGAGTGGGACCCAGTACTTC. Its protein is CASRYRGSGTQYF.

The V call is TRBV5-1, the J call TRBJ2-2, with D possibly matching TRBD1 (6 bases). Germline values: CDR1 SGHRS, CDR2 YFSETQ. V shed 0 bases and J shed 3 bases, with 6 bases lying between them. The CDR3 spans 14 residues. DNA for the CDR3: TGCGCCAGCAGCTTGGCAGGGGACACCGGGGAGCTGTTTTTT. Translated, it gives CASSLAGDTGELFF.

J is TRBJ1-2 and V is TRBV1; the table assigns TRBD1, which was not confirmed against the DNA. TRBV1 counts as a pseudogene. The length of the CDR3 is 14 residues. The CDR3 bases are TGCACCAGCAGCCCACAGGGGCCCCGCTATGGCTACACCTTC. It codes for CTSSPQGPRYGYTF.

The chain recombines TRBV12-3 or TRBV12-4 with TRBJ2-1; D perhaps matches TRBD1 (5 bases). The germline V and J ends were trimmed by 7 bases and 4 bases, with 11 bases remaining between them. The CDR3 sequence is 13 residues long. CDR3 amino acids: CASTKDTYNEQFF. As DNA, the CDR3 is TGTGCCAGCACCAAGGACACTTACAATGAGCAGTTCTTC.

The chain combines TRBV28 with TRBJ2-7, with 7 bases lining up with TRBD2. This CDR3 region has 14 residues. CDR1 is MDHEN and CDR2 is SYDVKM in the germline V gene. Trimming took 2 bases from V and 2 from J; bases not matched to a gene: 3. CDR3 in amino acids: CASSLRGSTYEQYF. The DNA of the CDR3 is TGTGCCAGCAGTTTACGCGGGAGTACCTACGAGCAGTACTTC.

V gene TRBV28 combines with J gene TRBJ1-4; 9 bases fit TRBD1. V gave up 5 bases and J gave up 2 bases; unmatched junction bases: 6. Germline lookup yields CDR1 MDHEN and CDR2 SYDVKM. The CDR3 is 16 amino acids. The CDR3 reads CASSPPQGATNEKLFF. The CDR3 DNA is TGTGCCAGCAGTCCCCCACAGGGGGCTACTAATGAAAAACTGTTTTTT.

J is TRBJ1-1 and V is TRBV27; TRBD1 agrees at 11 bases. Looked up from germline, CDR1 is MNHEY and CDR2 is SMNVEV (reference sequence). Unmatched junction bases numbered 7, after V lost 5 bases and J lost 11 bases. The CDR3 consists of 13 residues. This CDR3 reads CASSLGQGALAFF. The CDR3 DNA is TGTGCCAGCAGTCTCGGACAGGGGGCGCTTGCTTTCTTT.

The V gene is TRBV19, the J gene TRBJ1-2; no definite D call. Trimming removed 4 bases at V and 4 bases at J, with 16 bases between. This CDR3 has 15 amino acids. CDR1 is LNHDA and CDR2 is SQIVND in the germline V gene (reference sequence). CDR3 in amino acids: CASSKLRETGYGYTF. Here the CDR3 DNA reads TGTGCCAGTAGTAAATTGAGAGAAACGGGCTATGGCTACACCTTC.

The CDR3 loop is CASSPTGDTEAFF. CDR3 bases: TGCGCCAGCAGTCCAACAGGGGACACTGAAGCTTTCTTT. V is TRBV10-1 and J is TRBJ1-1; TRBD1 matches at 7 bases. This CDR3 has 13 amino acids. J lost 3 bases, V lost 5 bases, and 3 bases had no gene match. Germline V gives CDR1 WNHNN, CDR2 SYGVQD (reference sequence).

The V call is TRBV24-1, the J call TRBJ2-5; 7 nucleotides line up with TRBD1. Germline values: CDR1 KGHDR, CDR2 SFDVKD. The CDR3 totals 14 residues. The trim removed 7 bases at V and 1 base at J, leaving 5 bases unmatched. The CDR3 here is CATSRDSLQETQYF. CDR3 DNA sequence: TGTGCCACCAGCCGGGACAGCCTCCAAGAGACCCAGTACTTC.

The chain employs TRBV5-5 and TRBJ1-2, with D perhaps matching TRBD1 (5 bases). CDR1 and CDR2 from the germline V gene are SGHKS and YYEKEE (reference sequence). This CDR3 contains 13 residues. Trimming cost V 1 base and J 5 bases, with 9 bases left between them. In DNA, the CDR3 is TGTGCCAGCAGCTTGTCCAGGGAATATGGCTACACCTTC. Encoded protein: CASSLSREYGYTF.

This sequence joins TRBV10-3 and TRBJ1-5; D gene uncertain. The V gene's germline CDR1 is ENHRY and CDR2 SYGVKD. The V gene lost 2 bases and the J gene lost 1 base, with 21 bases spanning the gap. This CDR3 has 19 amino acids. The CDR3 spells CAISELQIIPNISNQPQHF. Written as DNA, the CDR3 is TGTGCCATCAGTGAGCTTCAGATAATTCCCAATATAAGCAATCAGCCCCAGCATTTT.